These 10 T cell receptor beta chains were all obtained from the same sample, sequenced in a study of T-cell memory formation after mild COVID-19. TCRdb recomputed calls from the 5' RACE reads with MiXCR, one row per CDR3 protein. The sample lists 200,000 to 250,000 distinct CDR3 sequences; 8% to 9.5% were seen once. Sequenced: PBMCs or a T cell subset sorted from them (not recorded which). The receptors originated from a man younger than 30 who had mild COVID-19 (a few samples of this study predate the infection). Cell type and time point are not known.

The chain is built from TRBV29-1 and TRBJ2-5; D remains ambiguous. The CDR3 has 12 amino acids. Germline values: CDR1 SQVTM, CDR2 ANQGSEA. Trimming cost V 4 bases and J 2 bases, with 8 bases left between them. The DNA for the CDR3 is TGCAGCGTTGGGGCACCACAAGAGACCCAGTACTTC. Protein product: CSVGAPQETQYF.

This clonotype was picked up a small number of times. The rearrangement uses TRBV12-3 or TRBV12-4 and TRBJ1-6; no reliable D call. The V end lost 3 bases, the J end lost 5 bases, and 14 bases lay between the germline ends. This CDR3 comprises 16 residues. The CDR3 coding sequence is TGTGCCAGCAGTTTGGGTACTGACCGAGATAATTCACCCCTCCACTTT. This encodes CASSLGTDRDNSPLHF.

CDR3 DNA: TGTGCCAGCAGCCAAGAGGTGACAGCGAACTATGGCTACACCTTC. The encoded protein is CASSQEVTANYGYTF. This chain links TRBV4-2 with TRBJ1-2; D is possibly TRBD1 (5 bases). The germline V gene encodes CDR1 LGHNA and CDR2 YNFKEQ. This CDR3 is 15 amino acids long. V was pared by 0 bases and J by 2 bases, with 10 bases between.

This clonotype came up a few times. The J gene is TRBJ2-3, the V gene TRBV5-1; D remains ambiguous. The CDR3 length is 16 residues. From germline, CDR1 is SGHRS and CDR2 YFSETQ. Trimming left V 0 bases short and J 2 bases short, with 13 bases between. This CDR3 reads CASSLGAEYLTDTQYF. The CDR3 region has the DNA TGCGCCAGCAGCTTGGGGGCAGAATACCTCACAGATACGCAGTATTTT.

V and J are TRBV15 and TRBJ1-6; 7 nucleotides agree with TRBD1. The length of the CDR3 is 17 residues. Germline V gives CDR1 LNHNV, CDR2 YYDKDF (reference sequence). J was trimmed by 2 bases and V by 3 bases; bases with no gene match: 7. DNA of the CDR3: TGTGCCACCAGCAGGGGCACAGGGGCCGCCTATAATTCACCCCTCCACTTT. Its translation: CATSRGTGAAYNSPLHF.

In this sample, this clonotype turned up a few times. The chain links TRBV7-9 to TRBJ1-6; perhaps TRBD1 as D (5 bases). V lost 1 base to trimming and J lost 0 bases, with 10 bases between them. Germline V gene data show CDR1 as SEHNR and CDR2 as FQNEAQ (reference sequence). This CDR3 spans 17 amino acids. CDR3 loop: CASSLGAGSSYNSPLHF. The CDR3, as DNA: TGTGCCAGCAGCTTAGGCGCAGGGAGCTCCTATAATTCACCCCTCCACTTT.

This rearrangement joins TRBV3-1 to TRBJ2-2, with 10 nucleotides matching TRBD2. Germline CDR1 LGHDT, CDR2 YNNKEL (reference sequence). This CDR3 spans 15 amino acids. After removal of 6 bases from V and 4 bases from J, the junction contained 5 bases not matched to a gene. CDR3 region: CASRPSGGVTGELFF. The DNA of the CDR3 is TGTGCCAGCAGACCTAGCGGGGGAGTCACCGGGGAGCTGTTTTTT.

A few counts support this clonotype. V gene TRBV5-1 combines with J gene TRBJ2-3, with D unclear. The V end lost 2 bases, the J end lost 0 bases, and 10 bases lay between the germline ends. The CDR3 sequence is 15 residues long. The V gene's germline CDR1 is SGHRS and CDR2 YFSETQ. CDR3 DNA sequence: TGCGCCAGCAGCTTCGTCTACTCTAGCACAGATACGCAGTATTTT. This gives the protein CASSFVYSSTDTQYF.

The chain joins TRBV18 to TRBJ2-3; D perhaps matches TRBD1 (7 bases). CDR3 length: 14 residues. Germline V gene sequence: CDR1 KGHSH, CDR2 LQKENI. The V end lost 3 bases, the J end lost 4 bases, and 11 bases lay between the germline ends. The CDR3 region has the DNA TGTGCCAGCTCACCCCAGGGGGAGGCAGATACGCAGTATTTT. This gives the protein CASSPQGEADTQYF.

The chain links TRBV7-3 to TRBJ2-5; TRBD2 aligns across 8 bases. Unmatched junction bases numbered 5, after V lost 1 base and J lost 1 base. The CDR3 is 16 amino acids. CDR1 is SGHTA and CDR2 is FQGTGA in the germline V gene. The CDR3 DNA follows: TGTGCCAGCAGCTTAATGGGTGCGGGGGGCCAAGAGACCCAGTACTTC. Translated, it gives CASSLMGAGGQETQYF.